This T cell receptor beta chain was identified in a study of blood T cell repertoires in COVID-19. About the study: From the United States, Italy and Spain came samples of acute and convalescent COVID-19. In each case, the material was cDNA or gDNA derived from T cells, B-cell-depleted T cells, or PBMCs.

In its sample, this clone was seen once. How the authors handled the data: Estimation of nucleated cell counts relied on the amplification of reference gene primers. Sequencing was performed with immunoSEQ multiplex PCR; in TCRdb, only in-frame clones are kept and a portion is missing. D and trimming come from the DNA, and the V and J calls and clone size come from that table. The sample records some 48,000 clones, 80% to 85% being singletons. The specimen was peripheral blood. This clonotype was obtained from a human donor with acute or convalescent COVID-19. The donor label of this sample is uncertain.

CDR3 DNA: TGTGCCTGGTCCTATGGGGCTGCGGGGGACACTGAAGCTTTCTTT. This codes for CAWSYGAAGDTEAFF. This chain uses TRBV30 with TRBJ1-1; D is possibly TRBD1 (5 bases). V was trimmed by 5 bases and J by 3 bases, leaving 19 bases between them. The CDR3 extends over 15 amino acids. In germline, CDR1 is GTSNPN, CDR2 SVGIG (reference sequence).